This T cell receptor (beta chain) derives from a study of technical replicates of blood from several donors. Germline V gene lookup returns CDR1 PRHDT and CDR2 FYEKMQ (reference sequence). The ends lost 2 bases at V and 2 bases at J; junction bases unmatched: 4. This CDR3 has 15 amino acids. Profiling relied on immunoSEQ multiplex PCR, and the TCRdb table lists in-frame clones only, not all of them. Of 95,000 to 100,000 clones detected, approximately 95% appear once; the ten largest clones hold 0.22%. The source of this sequence is a human donor in good health. This chain uses TRBV13 with TRBJ2-7, with 9 bases identical to TRBD2. Sequencing was carried out using T cells isolated from PBMCs. The CDR3 sequence is CASSLRLAGTYEQYF. The CDR3 DNA reads TGTGCCAGCAGCTTACGCCTAGCGGGAACCTACGAGCAGTACTTC.